The present T cell receptor (beta chain) was sequenced within a study of blood T cell repertoires in COVID-19. Study at large: The samples span acute and convalescent COVID-19 from the United States, Italy and Spain. T cells, B-cell-depleted T cells, or PBMCs supplied cDNA or gDNA.

The CDR3 covers 14 residues. The ends lost 4 bases at V and 2 bases at J; junction bases unmatched: 3. The germline CDR1 and CDR2 sequences are SGHVS and FQNEAQ. In the original analysis: Researchers report that nucleated cell counts were estimated from reference gene primer amplification. Sequencing was performed with immunoSEQ multiplex PCR; in TCRdb, only in-frame clones are kept and a portion is missing. The DNA was the basis for D and trimming; V, J and clone size are from that table. The sample includes roughly 55,000 clones, roughly four fifths of them seen just once. The chain recombines TRBV7-8 with TRBJ2-3; 7 bases align to TRBD2. This TCR derives from a woman aged 55-69 years with acute or convalescent COVID-19. The sequenced sample was peripheral blood. The CDR3 DNA reads TGTGCCAGCAGCTGGGGGACTACCACAGATACGCAGTATTTT. Translating gives CASSWGTTTDTQYF. The complete variable domain, with remaining parts taken from reference TRBV7-8 and TRBJ2-3, reads GAGVSQSPRYKVAKRGQDVALRCDPISGHVSLFWYQQALGQGPEFLTYFQNEAQLDKSGLPSDRFFAERPEGSVSTLKIQRTQQEDSAVYLCASSWGTTTDTQYFGPGTRLTVL.